Listed here are 10 T cell receptor beta chains from one sample, sequenced in a study of T cells in localized non-small cell lung cancer. The data were produced by immunoSEQ multiplex PCR, yet TCRdb's version contains in-frame clones alone and is incomplete. Of over 15,000 clones detected, about 90% appear once; the ten largest clones hold less than 3%. Specimen: peripheral blood, collected before any cancer treatment. All receptors come from a woman aged 40-69 years with stage I lung adenocarcinoma.

The chain recombines TRBV11-2 with TRBJ2-4, with 8 bases identical to TRBD1. This CDR3 has 13 residues. V lost 0 bases, J lost 15 bases, and 7 bases stayed unmatched. CDR1 and CDR2 (germline): SGHAT, FQNNGV. The CDR3 DNA sequence: TGTGCCAGCAGCTTAGACCCGGACAGGGTTCCGTACTTC. Its translation: CASSLDPDRVPYF.

The chain links TRBV10-2 to TRBJ2-3, with D unclear. Deletions cut 6 bases from V and 4 bases from J, with 11 bases between. The germline V gene has CDR1 WSHSY and CDR2 SAAADI. CDR3 length equals 13 residues. CDR3 amino acids: CASSPPGADTQYF. CDR3 DNA sequence: TGCGCCAGCAGCCCCCCCGGAGCAGATACGCAGTATTTT.

The rearrangement links TRBV4-3 to TRBJ1-3, with D unresolved. Trimming left V 3 bases short and J 4 bases short, with 10 bases between. The CDR3 extends over 14 amino acids. Germline CDR1 LGHNA, CDR2 YSLEER. In nucleotides, the CDR3 is TGCGCCAGCAGCCAGGCGTACCCCGGAAACACCATATATTTT. Protein: CASSQAYPGNTIYF.

The CDR3 reads CASSLSRFNEKLFF. CDR3 in DNA: TGTGCCAGCAGTTTATCTCGTTTTAATGAAAAACTGTTTTTT. The rearrangement links TRBV27 to TRBJ1-4; D gene ambiguous. Trimming left V 0 bases short and J 4 bases short, with 6 bases between. There are 14 residues in the CDR3. Germline loops: CDR1 MNHEY, CDR2 SMNVEV (reference sequence).

The V gene is TRBV5-4, the J gene TRBJ1-4; the D is unclear. Germline V gene sequence: CDR1 SGHNT, CDR2 YYREEE (reference sequence). Trimming took 0 bases from V and 12 from J, leaving 9 bases between them. This CDR3 spans 12 amino acids. The CDR3 DNA reads as TGTGCCAGCAGCTTGGGTGAGAGTCAACTGTTTTTT. This encodes CASSLGESQLFF.

The chain recombines TRBV29-1 with TRBJ1-1, with D unclear. The V gene lost 7 bases and the J gene lost 0 bases, with 18 bases spanning the gap. Germline-derived CDR1 and CDR2 are SQVTM and ANQGSEA. The CDR3 runs to 15 residues. CDR3 in DNA: TGCAGCGCGATCCGACTGCCTCCGATGAACACTGAAGCTTTCTTT. Its protein is CSAIRLPPMNTEAFF.

This clone was observed a single time. The rearrangement uses TRBV5-5 and TRBJ2-3, with D unclear. Germline V gene sequence: CDR1 SGHKS, CDR2 YYEKEE (reference sequence). With 0 bases removed from V and 1 base from J, the gap between germline ends came to 15 bases. CDR3 size: 17 residues. Here the CDR3 DNA reads TGTGCCAGCAGCTTGGCCCGGTACCCCAAGGGCACAGATACGCAGTATTTT. Amino acids: CASSLARYPKGTDTQYF. Looking up the rest from reference TRBV5-5 and TRBJ2-3 gives the full variable domain: DAGVTQSPTHLIKTRGQQVTLRCSPISGHKSVSWYQQVLGQGPQFIFQYYEKEERGRGNFPDRFSARQFPNYSSELNVNALLLGDSALYLCASSLARYPKGTDTQYFGPGTRLTVL.

The chain combines TRBV7-2 with TRBJ1-2; D call uncertain. CDR1 and CDR2 (germline): SGHTA, FQGNSA. Trimming left V 5 bases short and J 8 bases short, with 6 bases between. The CDR3 is 10 amino acids. In nucleotides, the CDR3 is TGTGCCAGCAGCCCCGACGGCTACACCTTC. As protein: CASSPDGYTF.

The CDR3 DNA is TGCGCCAGCAGTGGGGTCGGCAATGAGCAGTTCTTC. Its translation is CASSGVGNEQFF. This chain joins TRBV5-1 and TRBJ2-1; D is ambiguous. Trimming pared 5 bases from V and 6 bases from J, leaving 9 bases between. The CDR3 is made up of 12 amino acids. CDR1 is SGHRS, CDR2 YFSETQ, per germline.

The chain has TRBV2 and TRBJ2-2, with D perhaps assigned TRBD1 or TRBD2 (6 bases each). The V end was cut by 7 bases, the J end by 1 base, with 10 bases between. CDR3 length: 14 residues. CDR1 is SNHLY, CDR2 FYNNEI, per germline. The CDR3 DNA reads TGTGCCAGCAATGCGGGACAGAACACCGGGGAGCTGTTTTTT. The encoded protein is CASNAGQNTGELFF.